This TCR beta chain was found in a study of T-cell memory formation after mild COVID-19. To note about this clonotype: Its antigen is still unknown.

The study's findings and limits: Clones contracting over day 15 to 85 were CD4/CD8 balanced, with later expanders leaning CD4+.

TCRdb reanalysed the 5' RACE reads using MiXCR and keeps one entry per CDR3 protein. The table records 350,000 to 450,000 distinct CDR3 sequences, 25% to 30% of them present only once. The J segment lost 3 bases and the V segment lost 5 bases, leaving 4 bases of the junction unmatched. Germline V gene lookup returns CDR1 SGHTA and CDR2 FQGTGA. This CDR3 region has 15 residues. This TCR derives from an adult woman who had mild COVID-19 (a few samples of this study predate the infection). Cell type and time point are not known. The sample comprised PBMCs or a T cell subset sorted from them (not recorded which). V usage is TRBV7-3 and J usage is TRBJ2-2; 9 bases map to TRBD2. The CDR3 loop reads CASSQSGGYTGELFF. The CDR3 DNA sequence: TGTGCCAGCAGCCAGAGCGGGGGGTACACCGGGGAGCTGTTTTTT.